This is a list of T cell receptor beta chains from one sample in a study of shared clonotypes between healthy human individuals. Here immunoSEQ multiplex PCR was the method, and the copy in TCRdb shows in-frame clones only, minus some. The sample has over 2 million clones, 85% to 95% seen once. Material for sequencing was naive CD4+ T cells sorted from blood. The receptors shown here come from a man younger than 35 in good health. The CDR3 runs from the conserved cysteine through the conserved F or W. D genes are given only for firm matches.

d_call: -; j_call: TRBJ2-3; v_call: TRBV5-6; cdr3_aa: CASSLSLTASTDTQYF
d_call: -; j_call: TRBJ1-6; v_call: TRBV2; cdr3_aa: CASSERQLSSYNSPLHF
d_call: TRBD1; j_call: TRBJ1-5; v_call: TRBV28; cdr3_aa: CASSLPTGRNQPQHF
d_call: -; j_call: TRBJ1-4; v_call: TRBV4-1; cdr3_aa: CASSNGVEVTNEKLFF
d_call: -; j_call: TRBJ1-5; v_call: TRBV5-4; cdr3_aa: CASSLRGKEQPQHF
d_call: -; j_call: TRBJ1-6; v_call: TRBV7-6; cdr3_aa: CAKVTGHNSPLHF
d_call: TRBD1; j_call: TRBJ1-4; v_call: TRBV30; cdr3_aa: CAWSVGAGGEKLFF
d_call: TRBD1; j_call: TRBJ2-7; v_call: TRBV9; cdr3_aa: CASSPRTGLNEQYF
d_call: TRBD1; j_call: TRBJ2-7; v_call: TRBV7-2; cdr3_aa: CASSYIAAGGWVYEQYF
d_call: -; j_call: TRBJ1-2; v_call: TRBV29-1; cdr3_aa: CSVLQGSYGYTF
d_call: -; j_call: TRBJ2-2; v_call: TRBV11-2; cdr3_aa: CASSLAGAAGELFF
d_call: -; j_call: TRBJ1-2; v_call: TRBV6-5; cdr3_aa: CASSPLDSPYGYTF
d_call: TRBD1; j_call: TRBJ2-5; v_call: TRBV18; cdr3_aa: CASSPRQGQETQYF
d_call: -; j_call: TRBJ1-2; v_call: TRBV28; cdr3_aa: CASRGEIYGHTF
d_call: TRBD2; j_call: TRBJ2-7; v_call: TRBV2; cdr3_aa: CASRATGGGHEQYF
d_call: TRBD2; j_call: TRBJ2-1; v_call: TRBV5-1; cdr3_aa: CASSGGSGEGYNEQFF
d_call: TRBD1; j_call: TRBJ1-5; v_call: TRBV19; cdr3_aa: CASRPGQGYQPQHF